This T cell receptor beta chain was captured in a study of cytomegalovirus exposure and HLA in healthy donors. Vbeta (60) and Jbeta (13) primers were used in the PCR. The data were produced by immunoSEQ multiplex PCR, yet TCRdb's version contains in-frame clones alone and is incomplete. The profile shows about 130,000 clones, about 80% of them singletons. Overall study findings and caveats: The classifier, whose performance was assessed in both the original and validation cohorts, reportedly diagnosed cytomegalovirus status with high specificity and sensitivity.

Of note for this clone: Its matching antigen is unknown.

This receptor was taken from a man in his fifties in good health and CMV-seronegative. Specimen: PBMCs.

CDR3 coding DNA: TGTGCCAGCAGTTCGCAACAGGGCGCCTACGAGCAGTACTTC. Translating gives CASSSQQGAYEQYF. The chain has TRBV6-6 and TRBJ2-7; perhaps TRBD1 as D (6 bases). This CDR3 is built from 14 residues. The germline V gene encodes CDR1 MNHNY and CDR2 SVGAGI (reference sequence). V was clipped by 4 bases and J by 2 bases, with 12 bases between them.